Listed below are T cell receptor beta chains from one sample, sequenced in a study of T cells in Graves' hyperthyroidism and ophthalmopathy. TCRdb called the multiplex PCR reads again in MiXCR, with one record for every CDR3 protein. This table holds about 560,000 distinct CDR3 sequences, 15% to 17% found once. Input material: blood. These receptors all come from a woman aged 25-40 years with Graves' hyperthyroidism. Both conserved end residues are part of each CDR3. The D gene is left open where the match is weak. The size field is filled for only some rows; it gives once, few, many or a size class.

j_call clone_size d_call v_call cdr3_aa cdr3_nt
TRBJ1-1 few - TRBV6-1 CASKGGTEAFF TGTGCCAGCAAGGGAGGGACTGAAGCTTTCTTT
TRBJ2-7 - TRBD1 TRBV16 CASSQYGQGSSYEQYF TGTGCCAGCAGCCAATACGGACAGGGGAGCTCCTACGAGCAGTACTTC
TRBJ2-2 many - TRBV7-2 CASSLSERPTGELFF TGTGCCAGCAGCTTAAGCGAGCGACCTACCGGGGAGCTGTTTTTT
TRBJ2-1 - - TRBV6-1 CASRRLHEQFF TGTGCCAGCAGGCGCCTACATGAGCAGTTCTTC
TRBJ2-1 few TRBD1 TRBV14 CASSRLGTDNEQFF TGTGCCAGCAGCCGGTTAGGGACAGACAATGAGCAGTTCTTC
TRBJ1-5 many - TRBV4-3 CASSQDPGQPQHF TGCGCCAGCAGCCAAGATCCAGGACAGCCCCAGCATTTT
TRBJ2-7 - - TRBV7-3 CASSLRGAGGSYEQYF TGTGCCAGCAGCTTAAGGGGGGCAGGGGGCTCCTACGAGCAGTACTTC
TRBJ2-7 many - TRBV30 CAWNAGTLEQYF TGTGCCTGGAACGCGGGAACGCTCGAGCAGTACTTC
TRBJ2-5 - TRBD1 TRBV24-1 CATKGAGKETQYF TGTGCCACCAAGGGGGCGGGTAAAGAGACCCAGTACTTC
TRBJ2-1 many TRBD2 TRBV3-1 CASSKRTSGNLGGSYNEQFF TGTGCCAGCAGTAAACGGACTAGCGGGAACCTTGGTGGGTCCTACAATGAGCAGTTCTTC
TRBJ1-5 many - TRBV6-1 CASSEARLGNSNQPQHF TGTGCCAGCAGTGAAGCGCGATTGGGGAATAGCAATCAGCCCCAGCATTTT
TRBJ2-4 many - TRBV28 CASNLGNIQYF TGTGCCAGCAATCTGGGAAACATTCAGTACTTC
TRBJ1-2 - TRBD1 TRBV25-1 CASSGGQNTNYGYTF TGTGCCAGCAGTGGGGGACAGAACACAAACTATGGCTACACCTTC
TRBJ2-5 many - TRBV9 CASSVGWAETQYF TGTGCCAGCAGCGTAGGCTGGGCAGAGACCCAGTACTTC
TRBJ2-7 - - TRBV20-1 CSARDPGTLNYEQYF TGCAGTGCTAGAGATCCCGGGACACTCAACTACGAGCAGTACTTC
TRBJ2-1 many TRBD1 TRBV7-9 CASSLVAGTGGNEQFF TGTGCCAGCAGCTTAGTTGCCGGGACAGGGGGCAATGAGCAGTTCTTC
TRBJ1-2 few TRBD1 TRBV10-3 CAIGTDYGYTF TGTGCCATAGGGACAGACTATGGCTACACCTTC
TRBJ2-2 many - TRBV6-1 CASSDARSTGELFF TGTGCCAGCAGTGATGCTCGGTCCACCGGGGAGCTGTTTTTT
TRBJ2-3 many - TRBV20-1 CRARVGDTQYF TGCAGGGCCCGGGTGGGTGATACGCAGTATTTT
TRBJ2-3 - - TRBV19 CASSIYTTDTQYF TGTGCCAGTAGTATTTACACCACAGATACGCAGTATTTT
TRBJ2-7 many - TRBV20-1 CSASGTVSYEQYF TGCAGTGCTAGCGGGACGGTATCCTACGAGCAGTACTTC
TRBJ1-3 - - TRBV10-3 CAIRDTDSGNTIYF TGTGCCATCAGGGACACGGACTCTGGAAACACCATATATTTT
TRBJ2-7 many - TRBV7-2 CASSLAAWGYEQYF TGTGCCAGCAGCTTAGCCGCGTGGGGCTACGAGCAGTACTTC
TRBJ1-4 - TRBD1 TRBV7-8 CASGNRGLNEKLFF TGTGCCAGCGGGAACAGGGGACTTAATGAAAAACTGTTTTTT
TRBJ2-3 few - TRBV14 CASSQLEGKDTQYF TGTGCCAGCAGCCAGCTCGAGGGAAAAGATACGCAGTATTTT
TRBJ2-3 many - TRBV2 CASSGGLESDTQYF TGTGCCAGCAGCGGAGGGTTAGAATCAGATACGCAGTATTTT
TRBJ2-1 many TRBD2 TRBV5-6 CASSLDASGRKFF TGTGCCAGCAGCTTGGACGCTAGCGGGAGAAAGTTCTTC
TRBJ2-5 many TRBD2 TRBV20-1 CSARAPWESGRARETQYF TGCAGTGCTAGAGCTCCCTGGGAGAGCGGGAGGGCCAGAGAGACCCAGTACTTC
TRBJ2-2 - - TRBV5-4 CASSAPQLGSGELFF TGTGCCAGCAGCGCCCCTCAGCTGGGGTCCGGGGAGCTGTTTTTT
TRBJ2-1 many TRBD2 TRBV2 CASSSRGSGRWEQFF TGTGCCAGCAGCTCCCGTGGGAGCGGGAGATGGGAGCAGTTCTTC
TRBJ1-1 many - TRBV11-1 CASSPRTGNTEAFF TGTGCCAGCAGCCCTCGGACGGGAAACACTGAAGCTTTCTTT
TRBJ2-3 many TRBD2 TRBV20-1 CSAPGLAGTDTQYF TGCAGTGCGCCGGGACTAGCAGGGACAGATACGCAGTATTTT
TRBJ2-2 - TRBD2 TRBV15 CATSRVSGSNTGELFF TGTGCCACCAGCAGGGTTAGCGGGTCGAACACCGGGGAGCTGTTTTTT
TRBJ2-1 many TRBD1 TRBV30 CACGTGNNNEQFF TGTGCCTGCGGGACAGGGAATAACAATGAGCAGTTCTTC
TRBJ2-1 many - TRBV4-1 CASSQGTESYNEQFF TGCGCCAGCAGCCAAGGGACAGAGTCCTACAATGAGCAGTTCTTC
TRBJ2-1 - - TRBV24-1 CATSDLSGATYNEQFF TGTGCCACCAGTGATTTGAGTGGGGCAACCTACAATGAGCAGTTCTTC
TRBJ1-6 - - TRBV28 CASSATGNSPLHF TGTGCCAGCAGTGCTACAGGGAATTCACCCCTCCACTTT
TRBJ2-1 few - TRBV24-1 CATSDPRSSSAIGQFF TGTGCCACCAGTGACCCCCGGTCTTCTAGCGCCATAGGGCAGTTCTTC
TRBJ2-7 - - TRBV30 CAWSNQRTYEQYF TGTGCCTGGAGTAACCAGCGGACCTACGAGCAGTACTTC
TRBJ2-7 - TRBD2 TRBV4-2 CASSQDLAGGAYEQYF TGTGCCAGCAGCCAAGATCTAGCGGGAGGTGCCTACGAGCAGTACTTC
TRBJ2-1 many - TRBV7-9 CASRGGWGRDEQFF TGTGCCAGCAGGGGGGGATGGGGGAGAGATGAGCAGTTCTTC
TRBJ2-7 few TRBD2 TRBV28 CASSLDSLLAGAPLEQYF TGTGCCAGCAGTTTGGATAGCCTACTAGCGGGAGCCCCTCTCGAGCAGTACTTC
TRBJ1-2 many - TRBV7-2 CASSIEGRSNYGYTF TGTGCCAGCAGTATAGAGGGGCGCTCTAACTATGGCTACACCTTC
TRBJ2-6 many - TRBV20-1 CSARDRARGTGANVLTF TGCAGTGCTAGAGATCGAGCCCGGGGTACTGGGGCCAACGTCCTGACTTTC
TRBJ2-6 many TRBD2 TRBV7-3 CASSFSGTVSGANVLTF TGTGCCAGCAGCTTTAGCGGGACTGTGTCTGGGGCCAACGTCCTGACTTTC
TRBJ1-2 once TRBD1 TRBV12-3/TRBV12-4 CASRTDRGDYGYTF TGTGCCAGCAGGACAGACAGGGGAGACTATGGCTACACCTTC
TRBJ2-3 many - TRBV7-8 CASSLDTGTGTDTQYF TGTGCCAGCAGCTTAGACACGGGAACGGGCACAGATACGCAGTATTTT
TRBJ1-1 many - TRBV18 CASSLPWVSNTEAFF TGTGCCAGCTCACTACCTTGGGTTTCGAACACTGAAGCTTTCTTT
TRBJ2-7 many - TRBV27 CASSSQDKGYEQYF TGTGCCAGCAGTTCGCAGGATAAGGGCTACGAGCAGTACTTC
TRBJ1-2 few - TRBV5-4 CASSFWTSRSGYTF TGTGCCAGCAGCTTTTGGACGAGTCGGAGTGGCTACACCTTC
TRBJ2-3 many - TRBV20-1 CSARGVQRTDTQYF TGCAGTGCTAGGGGGGTCCAACGGACAGATACGCAGTATTTT
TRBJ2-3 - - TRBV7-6 CASSSTTVTDTQYF TGTGCCAGCAGCAGCACTACCGTCACAGATACGCAGTATTTT
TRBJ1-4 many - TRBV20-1 CSAGSPELSNEKLFF TGCAGTGCTGGCAGTCCGGAACTGTCTAATGAAAAACTGTTTTTT
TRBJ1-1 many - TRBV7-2 CASSLYRQSFEAFF TGTGCCAGCAGCTTATATCGACAGAGCTTTGAAGCTTTCTTT
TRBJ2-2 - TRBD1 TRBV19 CASSIGLQGVKANTGELFF TGTGCCAGTAGTATAGGCCTACAGGGGGTGAAAGCGAACACCGGGGAGCTGTTTTTT
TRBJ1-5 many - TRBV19 CASREVGVNQPQHF TGTGCCAGTAGGGAGGTAGGGGTCAATCAGCCCCAGCATTTT
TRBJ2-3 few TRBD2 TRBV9 CASSVGGGADTQYF TGTGCCAGCAGCGTTGGGGGGGGAGCAGATACGCAGTATTTT
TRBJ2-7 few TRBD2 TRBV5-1 CASSLALAGTAEQYF TGCGCCAGCAGCTTGGCCCTAGCGGGAACGGCCGAGCAGTACTTC
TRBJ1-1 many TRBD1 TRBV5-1 CASSVPGTGRNTEAFF TGCGCCAGCAGCGTACCCGGGACAGGGAGGAACACTGAAGCTTTCTTT